Listed below are T cell receptor beta chains from one sample, sequenced in a study of blood T cell repertoires in COVID-19. The protocol was immunoSEQ multiplex PCR, while the TCRdb copy is restricted to in-frame clones and leaves out a portion. The repertoire includes about 110,000 clones, over 75% of them detected once, and approximately 7% sits in the top ten. The sequenced sample was peripheral blood. These receptors all come from a woman aged 45-65 years with acute or convalescent COVID-19. The CDR3 runs from the conserved cysteine through the conserved F or W. Fields, in order: CDR3 protein, CDR3 length, J gene, V gene.

CDR3 protein: CASSLDWGLARSSGEQYF; CDR3 length: 18; J gene: TRBJ2-7; V gene: TRBV11-3
CDR3 protein: CASSLNRDRGSWEQYF; CDR3 length: 16; J gene: TRBJ2-7; V gene: TRBV23-1
CDR3 protein: CASSPQGDNQPQHF; CDR3 length: 14; J gene: TRBJ1-5; V gene: TRBV18
CDR3 protein: CASSPGSNQPQHF; CDR3 length: 13; J gene: TRBJ1-5; V gene: TRBV11-2
CDR3 protein: CASRLTGVNGYGYTF; CDR3 length: 15; J gene: TRBJ1-2; V gene: TRBV28
CDR3 protein: CASTSMGGPFYGYTF; CDR3 length: 15; J gene: TRBJ1-2; V gene: TRBV28
CDR3 protein: CASRPNSYNEQFF; CDR3 length: 13; J gene: TRBJ2-1; V gene: TRBV12-3/TRBV12-4
CDR3 protein: CASSREVVDEQYF; CDR3 length: 13; J gene: TRBJ2-7; V gene: TRBV7-3
CDR3 protein: CASSMGQGAGNTIYF; CDR3 length: 15; J gene: TRBJ1-3; V gene: TRBV5-1
CDR3 protein: CASSLGRGIDTLGQYF; CDR3 length: 16; J gene: TRBJ2-7; V gene: TRBV5-1
CDR3 protein: CATSRGGSASGNTIYF; CDR3 length: 16; J gene: TRBJ1-3; V gene: TRBV15
CDR3 protein: CASSLWSSYEQYF; CDR3 length: 13; J gene: TRBJ2-7; V gene: TRBV5-5
CDR3 protein: CASSPTGAYEQYF; CDR3 length: 13; J gene: TRBJ2-7; V gene: TRBV27
CDR3 protein: CASSIGTSGGTDTQYF; CDR3 length: 16; J gene: TRBJ2-3; V gene: TRBV19
CDR3 protein: CASLTLAGAPNEQFF; CDR3 length: 15; J gene: TRBJ2-1; V gene: TRBV7-7
CDR3 protein: CASKSGHPLRHTEAFF; CDR3 length: 16; J gene: TRBJ1-1; V gene: TRBV5-6
CDR3 protein: CASSPQGGNSPLHF; CDR3 length: 14; J gene: TRBJ1-6; V gene: TRBV7-8
CDR3 protein: CASWSRASNQPQHF; CDR3 length: 14; J gene: TRBJ1-5; V gene: TRBV19
CDR3 protein: CAWSVQGSYGYTF; CDR3 length: 13; J gene: TRBJ1-2; V gene: TRBV30
CDR3 protein: CASSVQDSYQETQYF; CDR3 length: 15; J gene: TRBJ2-5; V gene: TRBV5-1
CDR3 protein: CASSLTSYRSNEQFF; CDR3 length: 15; J gene: TRBJ2-1; V gene: TRBV7-3
CDR3 protein: CASSEGTWTDEQYF; CDR3 length: 14; J gene: TRBJ2-7; V gene: TRBV6-1
CDR3 protein: CAILGATGGDQPQHF; CDR3 length: 15; J gene: TRBJ1-5; V gene: TRBV28